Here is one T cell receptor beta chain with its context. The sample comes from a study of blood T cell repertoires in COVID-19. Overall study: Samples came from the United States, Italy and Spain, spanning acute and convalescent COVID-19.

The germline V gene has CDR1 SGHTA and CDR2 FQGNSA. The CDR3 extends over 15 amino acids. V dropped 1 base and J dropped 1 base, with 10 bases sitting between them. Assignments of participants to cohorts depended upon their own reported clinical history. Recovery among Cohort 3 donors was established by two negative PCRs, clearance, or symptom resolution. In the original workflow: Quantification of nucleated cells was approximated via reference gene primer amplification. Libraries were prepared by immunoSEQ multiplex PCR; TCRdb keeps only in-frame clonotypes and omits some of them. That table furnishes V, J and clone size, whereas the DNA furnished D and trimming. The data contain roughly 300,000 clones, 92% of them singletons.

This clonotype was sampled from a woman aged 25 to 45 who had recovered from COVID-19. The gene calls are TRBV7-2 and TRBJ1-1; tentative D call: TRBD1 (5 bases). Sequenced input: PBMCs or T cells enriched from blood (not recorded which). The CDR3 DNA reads TGTGCCAGCAGCTTAGTCGGGGGAGCGAACACTGAAGCTTTCTTT. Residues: CASSLVGGANTEAFF. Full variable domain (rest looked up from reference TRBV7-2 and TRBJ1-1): GAGVSQSPSNKVTEKGKDVELRCDPISGHTALYWYRQSLGQGLEFLIYFQGNSAPDKSGLPSDRFSAERTGGSVSTLTIQRTQQEDSAVYLCASSLVGGANTEAFFGQGTRLTVV.